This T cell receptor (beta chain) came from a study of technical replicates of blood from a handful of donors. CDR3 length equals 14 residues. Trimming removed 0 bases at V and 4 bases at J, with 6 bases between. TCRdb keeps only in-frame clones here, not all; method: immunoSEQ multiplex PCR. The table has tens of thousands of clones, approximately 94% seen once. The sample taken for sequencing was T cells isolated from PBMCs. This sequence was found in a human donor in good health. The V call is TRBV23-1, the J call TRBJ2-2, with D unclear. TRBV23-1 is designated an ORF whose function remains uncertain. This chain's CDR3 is CASSQSGVTGELFF. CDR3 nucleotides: TGCGCCAGCAGTCAATCGGGCGTCACCGGGGAGCTGTTTTTT.